These 15 T cell receptor beta chains came from one sample sequenced in a study of blood T cell repertoires in COVID-19. Clones were read by immunoSEQ multiplex PCR, and TCRdb kept only the in-frame ones, dropping some. The repertoire holds 190,000 or so clones, with approximately 91% as singletons. The specimen was peripheral blood. These receptors were obtained from a man in his forties with acute or convalescent COVID-19.

This chain links TRBV6-2 or TRBV6-3 with TRBJ2-7; 8 nucleotides line up with TRBD1. In germline, CDR1 is MNHEY, CDR2 SVGEGT. Germline trimming cut 5 bases from V and 1 base from J; bases unmatched to any gene: 7. The CDR3 is 15 residues long. Here the CDR3 reads CASSPGQGWSYEQYF. The CDR3 nucleotides read TGTGCCAGCAGTCCAGGACAGGGATGGTCCTACGAGCAGTACTTC.

V and J are TRBV29-1 and TRBJ2-2; TRBD1 aligns across 11 bases. J gave up 7 bases and V 7 bases, and 8 bases lay outside the gene matches. The germline V gene has CDR1 SQVTM and CDR2 ANQGSEA. The CDR3 contains 14 residues. The DNA for the CDR3 is TGCAGCGCTACCGGGACAGGGGGGCTCGGGGAGCTGTTTTTT. Encoded protein: CSATGTGGLGELFF.

The chain couples TRBV18 to TRBJ2-1; TRBD1 matches 7 bases. V trimming: 6 bases; J trimming: 7 bases; junction bases outside the gene matches: 9. The germline gives CDR1 KGHSH, CDR2 LQKENI. The CDR3 is 14 residues long. The CDR3 sequence is CASSPSTGSNEQFF. The CDR3 DNA reads TGTGCCAGCTCCCCGTCGACAGGGTCGAATGAGCAGTTCTTC.

V and J are TRBV7-2 and TRBJ2-7, with D uncertain. V dropped 8 bases and J dropped 0 bases, with 8 bases sitting between them. This CDR3 region has 12 residues. Germline CDR1 reads SGHTA; CDR2 reads FQGNSA. CDR3 sequence (DNA): TGTGCCAGCGGCCCCGACTCCTACGAGCAGTACTTC. It yields the protein CASGPDSYEQYF.

This clone was detected only once. The chain uses TRBV3-1 (or the pseudogene TRBV3-2) and TRBJ2-1; TRBD2 is a possible D gene (6 bases). Germline CDR1 reads LGHDT; CDR2 reads YNNKEL (reference sequence). Trimming took off 3 bases at V and 5 bases at J, with 14 bases between the two ends. The CDR3 length is 15 residues. CDR3 bases: TGTGCCAGCAGCCAGGGGAGGCGGGGTCACAATGAGCAGTTCTTC. As protein: CASSQGRRGHNEQFF.

The rearrangement joins TRBV24-1 to TRBJ2-1; 7 bases are shared with TRBD2. This CDR3 comprises 14 residues. The junction had 6 bases not matched to a gene; V was cut back by 5 bases and J by 6 bases. The germline V gene has CDR1 KGHDR and CDR2 SFDVKD. In nucleotides, the CDR3 is TGTGCCACCAGTGGGGGGAGGGTGGTCAATGAGCAGTTCTTC. Amino acid sequence: CATSGGRVVNEQFF.

The chain employs TRBV28 and TRBJ2-3; D possibly corresponds to TRBD1 (5 bases). There are 15 residues in the CDR3. Trimming cost V 4 bases and J 1 base, with 12 bases left between them. Germline V CDR1 and CDR2: MDHEN, SYDVKM. The CDR3 nucleotides read TGTGCCAGCAGTTGGGGCCCTGGGGGCACAGATACGCAGTATTTT. Its protein is CASSWGPGGTDTQYF.

The chain couples TRBV3-1 (or the pseudogene TRBV3-2) to TRBJ2-5, with 13 bases identical to TRBD2. V trimming: 2 bases; J trimming: 4 bases; junction bases outside the gene matches: 7. Germline V gene data show CDR1 as LGHDT and CDR2 as YNNKEL (reference sequence). The CDR3 consists of 17 residues. CDR3 in amino acids: CASSQHRTSGGGETQYF. CDR3 coding DNA: TGTGCCAGCAGCCAACATCGGACTAGCGGGGGTGGAGAGACCCAGTACTTC.

CDR3 nucleotides: TGTGCCAGCAGCTCCGGGACACCGTTTTTTGGCGAGCAGTACTTC. Translating gives CASSSGTPFFGEQYF. The rearrangement links TRBV25-1 to TRBJ2-7, with D possibly matching TRBD1 (6 bases). The germline V gene encodes CDR1 MGHDK and CDR2 SYGVNS. This CDR3 is 15 amino acids long. The V end lost 6 bases, the J end lost 6 bases, and 21 bases lay between the germline ends.

The V call is TRBV12-5, the J call TRBJ2-3, with a possible D match to TRBD1 (5 bases). Germline-derived CDR1 and CDR2 are LGHNT and FRNRAP. The CDR3 extends over 14 amino acids. V gave up 6 bases and J gave up 6 bases, with 16 bases separating them. The CDR3 DNA reads TGTGCTAGTGGCGTTGCAGGGATTGGGGATACGCAGTATTTT. This translates into CASGVAGIGDTQYF.

The V and J genes are TRBV21-1 and TRBJ2-2; TRBD1, the table's D call, lacks a check against the DNA. TRBV21-1 corresponds to a pseudogene. This CDR3 has 18 amino acids. CDR3 DNA: TGTGCCAGCATCCTACCGGGACAGGCCAAGGGAAACACCGGGGAGCTGTTTTTT. The encoded protein is CASILPGQAKGNTGELFF.

The chain is built from TRBV29-1 and TRBJ2-7, with D perhaps TRBD2 (5 bases). The CDR3 totals 13 residues. CDR1 and CDR2 (germline): SQVTM, ANQGSEA. V dropped 0 bases and J dropped 2 bases, with 8 bases sitting between them. The chain's CDR3 is CSVEEGSAYEQYF. In DNA, the CDR3 is TGCAGCGTTGAAGAGGGTAGCGCCTACGAGCAGTACTTC.

With regard to this clone: The sample carries other DNA sequences with the same CDR3. The V call is TRBV12-3 or TRBV12-4, the J call TRBJ1-5, with D unresolved. V was trimmed by 6 bases and J by 5 bases, leaving 8 bases between them. The CDR3 sequence is 12 residues long. In nucleotides, the CDR3 is TGTGCCAGCAGCCCAGACTATCAGCCCCAGCATTTT. It encodes CASSPDYQPQHF.

The J gene is TRBJ2-1, the V gene TRBV9, with 13 bases aligning to TRBD2. CDR3 length: 15 residues. The germline CDR1 and CDR2 sequences are SGDLS and YYNGEE. The junction had 6 bases not matched to a gene; V was cut back by 4 bases and J by 8 bases. CDR3 sequence: CASSSTSGGAYEQFF. The CDR3 DNA sequence: TGTGCCAGCAGCTCAACTAGCGGGGGGGCATATGAGCAGTTCTTC.

The genes are TRBV30 and TRBJ1-2; 7 positions agree with TRBD1. CDR3 length equals 19 residues. Germline V gene data show CDR1 as GTSNPN and CDR2 as SVGIG (reference sequence). V shed 3 bases and J 0 bases; nucleotides not matched to a gene: 19. CDR3 amino acids: CAWSPKGLQGGRANYGYTF. DNA of the CDR3: TGTGCCTGGAGCCCCAAAGGGCTTCAGGGGGGAAGAGCTAACTATGGCTACACCTTC.